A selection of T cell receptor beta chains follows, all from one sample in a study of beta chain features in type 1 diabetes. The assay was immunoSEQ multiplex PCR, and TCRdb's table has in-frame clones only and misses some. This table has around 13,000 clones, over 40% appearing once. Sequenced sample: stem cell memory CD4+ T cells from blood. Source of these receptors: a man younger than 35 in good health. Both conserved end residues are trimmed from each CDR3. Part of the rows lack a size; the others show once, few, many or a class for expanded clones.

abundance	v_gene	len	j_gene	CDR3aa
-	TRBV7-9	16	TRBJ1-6	ASSFRESGTGDNSPLH
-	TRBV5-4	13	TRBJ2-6	ASSQQGGGANVLT
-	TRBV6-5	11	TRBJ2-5	ASSSTSRETQY
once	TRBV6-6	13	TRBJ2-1	ASFGRRSSYNEQF
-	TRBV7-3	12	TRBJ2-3	ASTPGGRTDTQY
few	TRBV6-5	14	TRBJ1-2	ASSYGGRGRTYGYT
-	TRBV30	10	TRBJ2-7	AWSPRGDEQY
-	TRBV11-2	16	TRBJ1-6	ASSFQGQSLEGSSPLH
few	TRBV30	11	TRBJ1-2	AWRQTGGYGYT
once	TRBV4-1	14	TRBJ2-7	ASSQDALIPAYEQY
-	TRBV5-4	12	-	ASSRPTENYEQY
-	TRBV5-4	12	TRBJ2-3	ASSSRLEADTQY
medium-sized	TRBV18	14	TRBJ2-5	ASSPGTGVVQETQY
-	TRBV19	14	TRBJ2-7	ASREQGRASSYEQY
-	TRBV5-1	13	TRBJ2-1	ASSLGPSGRNEQF
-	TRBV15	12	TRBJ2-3	ATSRGLAGNTQY
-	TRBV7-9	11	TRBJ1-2	ASSLVQGLGYT
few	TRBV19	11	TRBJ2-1	ASTRQGDNEQF
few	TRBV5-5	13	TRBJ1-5	ASSLWTGTDQPQH
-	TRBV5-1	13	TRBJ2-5	ASSKGQGGGETQY
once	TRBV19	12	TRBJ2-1	ASCWTSALNEQF
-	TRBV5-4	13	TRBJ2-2	ASSYGGGNTGELF
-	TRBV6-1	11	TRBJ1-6	ASTGTDNSPLH
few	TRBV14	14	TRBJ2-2	ASSHVRDRVTGELF
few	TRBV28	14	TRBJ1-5	ASRGTGAPSTQPQH
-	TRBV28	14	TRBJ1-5	ASSSHRTVGNQPQH
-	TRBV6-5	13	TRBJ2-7	ASRRTGVYFYEQY
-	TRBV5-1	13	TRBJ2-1	ASSEGQGSYNEQF
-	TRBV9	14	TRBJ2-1	ASSGAGASSYNEQF
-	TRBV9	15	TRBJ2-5	ASSVADTRGTRETQY
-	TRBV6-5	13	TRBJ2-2	ASTRGTVDTGELF
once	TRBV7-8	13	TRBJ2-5	ASSPRTGKEETQY
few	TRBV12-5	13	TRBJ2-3	ASGRTSGSTDTQY
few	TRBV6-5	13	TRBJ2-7	ASSYSPTARYEQY
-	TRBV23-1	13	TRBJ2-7	ASSHPGTEEFEQY
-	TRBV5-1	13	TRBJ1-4	ASSLGTPVGEKLF
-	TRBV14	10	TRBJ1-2	ASSPSNYGYT
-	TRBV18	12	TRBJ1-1	ASSLDIIGTEAF
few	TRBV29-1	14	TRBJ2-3	SVEHSGGAQADTQY
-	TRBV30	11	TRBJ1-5	AWREAPDQPQH
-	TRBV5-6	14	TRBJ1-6	ASSYQGQGGLSPLH
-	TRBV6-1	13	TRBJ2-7	ASSELGQGAYEQY
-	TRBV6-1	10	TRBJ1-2	ASGNANYGYT
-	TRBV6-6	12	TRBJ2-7	ASSPRRVTYEQY
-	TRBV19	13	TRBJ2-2	ASSIAGLATGELF
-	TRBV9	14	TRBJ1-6	ASSVDARGSDSPLH
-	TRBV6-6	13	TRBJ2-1	ASSPGQGVANEQF
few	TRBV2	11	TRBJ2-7	ASSRTNSYEQY
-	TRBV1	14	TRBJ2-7	TSSHLAGGQVFEQY
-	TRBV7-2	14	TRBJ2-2	ASSPLGTTNTGELF
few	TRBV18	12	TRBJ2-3	ASSPRGGRDTQY
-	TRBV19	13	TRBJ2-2	ASTVFQGYTGELF
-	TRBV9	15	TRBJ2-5	ASSSRLAGGPEETQY
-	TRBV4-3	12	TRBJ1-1	ASTQTALLPEAF